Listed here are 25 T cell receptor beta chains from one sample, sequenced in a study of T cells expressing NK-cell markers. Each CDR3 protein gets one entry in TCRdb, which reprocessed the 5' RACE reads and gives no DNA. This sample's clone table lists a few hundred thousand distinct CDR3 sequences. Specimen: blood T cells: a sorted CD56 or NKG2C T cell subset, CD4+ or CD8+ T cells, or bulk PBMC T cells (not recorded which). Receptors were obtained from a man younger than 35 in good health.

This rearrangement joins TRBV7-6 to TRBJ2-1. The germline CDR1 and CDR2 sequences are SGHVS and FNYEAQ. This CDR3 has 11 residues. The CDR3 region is CASSGINEQFF.

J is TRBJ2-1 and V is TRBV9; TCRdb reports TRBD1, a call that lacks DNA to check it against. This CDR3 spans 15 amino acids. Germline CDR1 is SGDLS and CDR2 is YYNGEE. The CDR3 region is CASSLDRDPYNEQFF. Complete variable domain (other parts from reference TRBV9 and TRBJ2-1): DSGVTQTPKHLITATGQRVTLRCSPRSGDLSVYWYQQSLDQGLQFLIQYYNGEERAKGNILERFSAQQFPDLHSELNLSSLELGDSALYFCASSLDRDPYNEQFFGPGTRLTVL.

CDR3 region: CASKVIKGNYGYTF. The chain combines TRBV2 with TRBJ1-2. This CDR3 is 14 amino acids long. CDR1 is SNHLY and CDR2 is FYNNEI in the germline V gene.

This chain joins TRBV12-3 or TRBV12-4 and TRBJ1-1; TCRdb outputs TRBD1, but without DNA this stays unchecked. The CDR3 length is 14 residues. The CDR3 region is CASSLAWQGAEAFF.

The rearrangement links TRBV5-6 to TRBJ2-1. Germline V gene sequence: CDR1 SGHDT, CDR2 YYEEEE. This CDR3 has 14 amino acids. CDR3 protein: CASSLGGLQNEQFF.

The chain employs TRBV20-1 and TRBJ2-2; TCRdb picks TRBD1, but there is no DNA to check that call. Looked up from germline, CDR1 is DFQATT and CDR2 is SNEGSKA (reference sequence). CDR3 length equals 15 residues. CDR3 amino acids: CSARGPQGDRRELFF.

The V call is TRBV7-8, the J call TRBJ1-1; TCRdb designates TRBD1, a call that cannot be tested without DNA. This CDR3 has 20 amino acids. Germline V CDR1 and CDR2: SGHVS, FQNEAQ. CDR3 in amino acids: CASSFQRQGSRLGLNTEAFF.

The CDR3 protein is CSVTDYMGKSYNEQFF. The chain joins TRBV29-1 to TRBJ2-1; TCRdb gives TRBD2 as the D gene, but with no DNA this cannot be confirmed. From germline, CDR1 is SQVTM and CDR2 ANQGSEA. The CDR3 is made up of 16 amino acids.

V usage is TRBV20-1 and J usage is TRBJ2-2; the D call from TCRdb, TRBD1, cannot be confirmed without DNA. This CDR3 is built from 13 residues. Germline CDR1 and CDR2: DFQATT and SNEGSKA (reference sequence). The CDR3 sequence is CSALMDTTGELFF.

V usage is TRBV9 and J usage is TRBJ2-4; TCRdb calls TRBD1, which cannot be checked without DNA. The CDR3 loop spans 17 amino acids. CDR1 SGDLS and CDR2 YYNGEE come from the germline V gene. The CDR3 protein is CASSVGGDSRAKNIQYF.

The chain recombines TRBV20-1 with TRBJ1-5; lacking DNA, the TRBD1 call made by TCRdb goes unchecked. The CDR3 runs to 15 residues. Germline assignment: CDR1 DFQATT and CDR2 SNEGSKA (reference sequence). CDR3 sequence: CSARDRGPGNQPQHF.

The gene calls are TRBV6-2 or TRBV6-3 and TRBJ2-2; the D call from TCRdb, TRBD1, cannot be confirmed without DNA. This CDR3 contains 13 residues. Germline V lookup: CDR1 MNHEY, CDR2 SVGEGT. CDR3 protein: CASSPDSAGELFF.

The CDR3 sequence: CASSKGTGLSNQPQHF. This rearrangement joins TRBV12-3 or TRBV12-4 to TRBJ1-5. This CDR3 region has 16 residues.

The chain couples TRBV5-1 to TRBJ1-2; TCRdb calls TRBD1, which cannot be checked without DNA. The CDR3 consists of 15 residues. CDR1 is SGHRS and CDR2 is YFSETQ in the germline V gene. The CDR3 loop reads CASSLGQGMSGGYTF.

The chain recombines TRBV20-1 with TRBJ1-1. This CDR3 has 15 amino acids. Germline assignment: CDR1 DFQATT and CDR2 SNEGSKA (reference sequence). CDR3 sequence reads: CSARDSGTPNTEAFF.

The CDR3 spells CASRASGAGTYNEQFF. J is TRBJ2-1 and V is TRBV6-1. The CDR3 covers 16 residues. Germline V gives CDR1 MNHNS, CDR2 SASEGT.

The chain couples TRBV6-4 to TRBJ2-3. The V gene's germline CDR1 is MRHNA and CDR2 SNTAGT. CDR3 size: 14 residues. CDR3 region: CASSAGLFTDTQYF.

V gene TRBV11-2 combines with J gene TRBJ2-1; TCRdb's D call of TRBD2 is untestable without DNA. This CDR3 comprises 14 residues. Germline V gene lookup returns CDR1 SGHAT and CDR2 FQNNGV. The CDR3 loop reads CASSPSGRLPEQFF.

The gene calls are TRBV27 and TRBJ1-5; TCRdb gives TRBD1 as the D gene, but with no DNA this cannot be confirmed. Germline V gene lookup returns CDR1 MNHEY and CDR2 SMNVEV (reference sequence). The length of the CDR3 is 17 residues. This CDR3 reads CASSLLGTGGSNQPQHF.

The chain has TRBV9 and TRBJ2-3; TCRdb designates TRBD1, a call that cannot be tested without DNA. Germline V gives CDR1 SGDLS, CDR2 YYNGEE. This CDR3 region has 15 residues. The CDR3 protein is CASSVGGPGTDTQYF.

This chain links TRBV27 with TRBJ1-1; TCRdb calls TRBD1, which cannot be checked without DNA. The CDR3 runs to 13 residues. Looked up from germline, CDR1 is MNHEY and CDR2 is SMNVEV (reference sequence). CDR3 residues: CASSTGTNTEAFF.

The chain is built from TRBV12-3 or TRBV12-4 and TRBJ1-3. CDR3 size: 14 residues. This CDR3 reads CAITHTGSGNTIYF.

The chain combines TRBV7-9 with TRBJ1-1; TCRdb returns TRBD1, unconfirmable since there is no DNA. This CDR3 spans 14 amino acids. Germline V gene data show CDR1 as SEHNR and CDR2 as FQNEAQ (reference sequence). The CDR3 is CATQVGGLNTEAFF.

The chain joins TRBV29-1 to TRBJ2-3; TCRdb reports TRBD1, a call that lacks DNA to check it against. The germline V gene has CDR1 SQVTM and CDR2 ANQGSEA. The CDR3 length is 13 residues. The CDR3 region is CSVSGTLSDTQYF.

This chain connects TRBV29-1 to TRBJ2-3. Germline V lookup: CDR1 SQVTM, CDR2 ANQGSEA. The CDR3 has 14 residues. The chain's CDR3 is CSVGLKLATDTQYF.